Following are 27 T cell receptor beta chains from one sample sequenced in a study of blood T cell repertoires in COVID-19. Profiled with immunoSEQ multiplex PCR; TCRdb holds only in-frame clones, not every one. The sample has about 400,000 clones, approximately 90% seen once. Sequenced material: peripheral blood. The receptors shown here come from a woman aged 25 to 39 with acute or convalescent COVID-19.

The V gene is TRBV11-2, the J gene TRBJ2-3; possibly TRBD2 for D (6 bases). The CDR3 sequence is 16 residues long. The germline gives CDR1 SGHAT, CDR2 FQNNGV. V shed 6 bases and J shed 0 bases, with 16 bases lying between them. CDR3 in amino acids: CASSRRRGTSTDTQYF. The CDR3 DNA reads as TGTGCCAGCAGTCGACGACGGGGGACTAGCACAGATACGCAGTATTTT.

The V gene is TRBV28, the J gene TRBJ2-3; perhaps TRBD2 as D (5 bases). Germline values: CDR1 MDHEN, CDR2 SYDVKM. The CDR3 runs 13 residues. V lost 10 bases and J 6 bases, leaving 17 bases between the germline ends. The CDR3 sequence: CATGRDLADTQYF. Here the CDR3 DNA reads TGTGCCACTGGACGGGATCTTGCGGATACGCAGTATTTT.

This chain connects TRBV7-3 to TRBJ2-3; 13 bases map to TRBD2. Germline CDR1 is SGHTA and CDR2 is FQGTGA. With V trimmed by 5 bases and J by 2 bases, 1 base remained unmatched. The CDR3 sequence is 15 residues long. This CDR3 is CASSTSGGATDTQYF. The CDR3 DNA follows: TGTGCCAGCAGCACTAGCGGGGGGGCCACAGATACGCAGTATTTT.

The chain couples TRBV7-2 to TRBJ2-2; D possibly corresponds to TRBD2 (7 bases). V was cut by 1 base and J by 6 bases, with 12 bases left in between. This CDR3 is 15 amino acids long. Germline V gives CDR1 SGHTA, CDR2 FQGNSA. CDR3 protein: CASSLVRGAAGELFF. The CDR3 DNA is TGTGCCAGCAGCTTAGTTCGGGGGGCGGCCGGGGAGCTGTTTTTT.

This chain connects TRBV21-1 to TRBJ2-1; TRBD1 reflects the table's D call only, with no check against the DNA. TRBV21-1 is noted as a pseudogene. This CDR3 is built from 17 residues. CDR3 amino acids: CASSTTGGSSSYNEQFF. CDR3 in DNA: TGTGCCAGCAGCACTACAGGTGGCTCTAGCTCCTACAATGAGCAGTTCTTC.

The chain is built from TRBV18 and TRBJ2-2; perhaps TRBD1 as D (5 bases). This CDR3 contains 16 residues. Per the germline V gene, CDR1 is KGHSH and CDR2 is LQKENI. Trimming cost V 8 bases and J 0 bases, with 16 bases left between them. The CDR3 nucleotides read TGTGCCAGCACCGCCGGTGGGGCTTCGAACACCGGGGAGCTGTTTTTT. Its protein product is CASTAGGASNTGELFF. The variable domain in full, completed from reference TRBV18 and TRBJ2-2, reads NAGVMQNPRHLVRRRGQEARLRCSPMKGHSHVYWYRQLPEEGLKFMVYLQKENIIDESGMPKERFSAEFPKEGPSILRIQQVVRGDSAAYFCASTAGGASNTGELFFGEGSRLTVL.

This clone was detected a few times. The chain combines TRBV2 with TRBJ1-1; TRBD1 agrees at 7 bases. From germline, CDR1 is SNHLY and CDR2 FYNNEI. Unmatched junction bases numbered 10, after V lost 8 bases and J lost 4 bases. This CDR3 comprises 14 residues. The CDR3 DNA sequence: TGTGCCAGCGAACTACAGGGGATTAGCACTGAAGCTTTCTTT. It codes for CASELQGISTEAFF.

The chain has TRBV5-8 and TRBJ1-2; no firm D call. This CDR3 is built from 12 residues. Deletions cut 1 base from V and 4 bases from J, with 5 bases between. Germline CDR1 and CDR2: SGHTS and YDEGEE. CDR3 nucleotides: TGTGCCAGCAGCTTGACAGCCTATGGCTACACCTTC. Translated, it gives CASSLTAYGYTF.

The rearrangement links TRBV2 to TRBJ1-2; D gene unclear. CDR1 is SNHLY and CDR2 is FYNNEI in the germline V gene. V was clipped by 6 bases and J by 0 bases, with 8 bases between them. This CDR3 is built from 13 residues. This CDR3 is CASRYLANYGYTF. Here the CDR3 DNA reads TGTGCCAGCAGGTATCTAGCTAACTATGGCTACACCTTC.

The genes are TRBV7-3 and TRBJ2-2; no definite D call. Trimming left V 2 bases short and J 0 bases short, with 7 bases between. The CDR3 extends over 15 amino acids. Germline V gene lookup returns CDR1 SGHTA and CDR2 FQGTGA. The CDR3 nucleotides are TGTGCCAGCAGCTTACAAGCCGCGAACACCGGGGAGCTGTTTTTT. It yields the protein CASSLQAANTGELFF.

This clone was counted a few times. Other DNA sequences of this sample code for an identical CDR3. The chain is built from TRBV5-1 and TRBJ2-7; D possibly corresponds to TRBD1 (7 bases). CDR3 length: 14 amino acids. The V end was cut by 1 base, the J end by 3 bases, with 11 bases between. Germline loops: CDR1 SGHRS, CDR2 YFSETQ. CDR3 DNA sequence: TGCGCCAGCAGCTTGTCAGGGGGGAACTACGAGCAGTACTTC. It encodes CASSLSGGNYEQYF. Full variable domain (outside the CDR3, taken from reference TRBV5-1 and TRBJ2-7): KAGVTQTPRYLIKTRGQQVTLSCSPISGHRSVSWYQQTPGQGLQFLFEYFSETQRNKGNFPGRFSGRQFSNSRSEMNVSTLELGDSALYLCASSLSGGNYEQYFGPGTRLTVT.

The rearrangement uses TRBV9 and TRBJ1-2; tentatively, D is TRBD1 (6 bases). V was pared by 0 bases and J by 3 bases, with 15 bases between. The V gene's germline CDR1 is SGDLS and CDR2 YYNGEE. The CDR3 contains 16 residues. CDR3 nucleotide sequence: TGTGCCAGCAGCGTAGATGGGCGGGGGGCCTACTATGGCTACACCTTC. Encoded protein: CASSVDGRGAYYGYTF.

The V and J genes are TRBV6-6 and TRBJ2-7; D is uncertain. The V end was cut by 2 bases, the J end by 7 bases, with 15 bases between. Germline CDR1 and CDR2: MNHNY and SVGAGI (reference sequence). The CDR3 has 14 residues. Written as DNA, the CDR3 is TGTGCCAGCAGTTACATCGGTGGTCTGTCAGAGCAGTACTTC. Protein: CASSYIGGLSEQYF.

The V and J genes are TRBV18 and TRBJ2-5; TRBD2 matches at 13 bases. With V trimmed by 2 bases and J by 3 bases, 0 bases remained unmatched. The length of the CDR3 is 15 residues. Germline V gene data show CDR1 as KGHSH and CDR2 as LQKENI. In DNA, the CDR3 is TGTGCCAGCTCACCAGGGACTAGCGGGGAAGAGACCCAGTACTTC. Amino acids: CASSPGTSGEETQYF.

This clone has only one observation. The chain uses TRBV20-1 and TRBJ2-2; TRBD1 is a possible D gene (6 bases). CDR1 DFQATT and CDR2 SNEGSKA come from the germline V gene (reference sequence). This CDR3 has 14 residues. Trimming cost V 3 bases and J 5 bases, with 13 bases left between them. This chain's CDR3 is CSASNSQGTGELFF. In DNA, the CDR3 is TGCAGTGCTAGTAATTCGCAGGGGACCGGGGAGCTGTTTTTT.

A remark on this clone: The same CDR3 is also encoded by other DNA sequences in this sample. CDR3 coding DNA: TGTGCCAGCAGTTCAATGAACACTGAAGCTTTCTTT. Its translation is CASSSMNTEAFF. V is TRBV28 and J is TRBJ1-1; D unclear. Germline CDR1 MDHEN, CDR2 SYDVKM. The CDR3 contains 12 residues. Trimming stripped 4 bases from V and 0 bases from J, with 3 bases between.

This clone was seen a few times. The CDR3, as DNA: TGCGCCAGCAGCTTGGGGAGCGTGGGGGGAGAGACCCAGTACTTC. Translation gives CASSLGSVGGETQYF. The chain recombines TRBV5-1 with TRBJ2-5; maybe TRBD2 (6 bases). The CDR3 totals 15 residues. V was cut by 0 bases and J by 4 bases, with 13 bases left in between. Germline CDR1 and CDR2: SGHRS and YFSETQ. The full variable domain, in which reference TRBV5-1 and TRBJ2-5 provide the parts outside the CDR3, is KAGVTQTPRYLIKTRGQQVTLSCSPISGHRSVSWYQQTPGQGLQFLFEYFSETQRNKGNFPGRFSGRQFSNSRSEMNVSTLELGDSALYLCASSLGSVGGETQYFGPGTRLLVL.

The chain is built from TRBV7-3 and TRBJ2-3; perhaps TRBD1 as D (6 bases). CDR3 size: 15 residues. Per germline, CDR1 SGHTA and CDR2 FQGTGA. V dropped 3 bases and J dropped 4 bases, with 14 bases sitting between them. The CDR3 sequence: CASSLGAGWADTQYF. For the CDR3, the DNA is TGTGCCAGCAGCTTGGGGGCAGGGTGGGCAGATACGCAGTATTTT.

This clone was observed once. This chain links TRBV2 with TRBJ2-5; possibly TRBD1 for D (6 bases). The CDR3 has 13 residues. Germline V gives CDR1 SNHLY, CDR2 FYNNEI. V was pared by 3 bases and J by 6 bases, with 11 bases between. The CDR3 spells CASSERGSQTQYF. The CDR3, as DNA: TGTGCCAGCAGTGAGAGGGGGTCTCAGACCCAGTACTTC.

This chain links TRBV29-1 with TRBJ2-1; the D gene is possibly TRBD2 (6 bases). Germline loops: CDR1 SQVTM, CDR2 ANQGSEA. The CDR3 has 11 amino acids. Trimming removed 4 bases at V and 9 bases at J, with 10 bases between. CDR3: CSVAEGGEQFF. In nucleotides, the CDR3 is TGCAGCGTTGCCGAGGGAGGTGAGCAGTTCTTC.

V is TRBV4-1 and J is TRBJ2-3, with TRBD1 matching 10 bases. This CDR3 is 18 amino acids long. Trimming removed 0 bases from V and 3 bases from J; junction bases left unmatched: 9. The germline CDR1 and CDR2 sequences are MGHRA and YSYEKL. For the CDR3, the DNA is TGCGCCAGCAGCCAAGACGCAATCGGGACAGGGGTAACAGATACGCAGTATTTT. It is translated as CASSQDAIGTGVTDTQYF.

V gene TRBV7-8 combines with J gene TRBJ2-1, with 10 bases aligning to TRBD2. Germline-derived CDR1 and CDR2 are SGHVS and FQNEAQ. CDR3 size: 13 residues. J gave up 10 bases and V 5 bases, and 5 bases lay outside the gene matches. CDR3 bases: TGTGCCAGCAGCCTAAGTAGCGGGGGGGAGCAGTTCTTC. As protein: CASSLSSGGEQFF.

The chain employs TRBV4-1 and TRBJ2-1, with a tentative D call TRBD1 (5 bases). V lost 1 base and J 7 bases, leaving 8 bases between the germline ends. Looked up from germline, CDR1 is MGHRA and CDR2 is YSYEKL. CDR3 length: 13 amino acids. CDR3 residues: CASSQVRTNEQFF. Here the CDR3 DNA reads TGCGCCAGCAGCCAAGTCAGGACAAATGAGCAGTTCTTC.

The chain has TRBV6-5 and TRBJ2-5; a weak D match, TRBD2 (6 bases). Looked up from germline, CDR1 is MNHEY and CDR2 is SVGAGI. The germline V and J ends were trimmed by 6 bases and 4 bases, with 15 bases remaining between them. The length of the CDR3 is 14 residues. CDR3 in DNA: TGTGCCAGCAGAGGCGGACTAATTACAGAGACCCAGTACTTC. This sequence encodes CASRGGLITETQYF.

The V gene is TRBV19, the J gene TRBJ1-5, with D unresolved. This CDR3 comprises 14 residues. The V end was cut by 8 bases, the J end by 6 bases, with 17 bases between. From germline, CDR1 is LNHDA and CDR2 SQIVND (reference sequence). This chain's CDR3 is CASGRAVGFQPQHF. The CDR3 DNA sequence: TGTGCCAGTGGGAGGGCGGTAGGGTTTCAGCCCCAGCATTTT.

The chain couples TRBV24-1 to TRBJ2-3; the D gene is possibly TRBD2 (5 bases). The CDR3 loop spans 16 amino acids. Trimming took off 2 bases at V and 9 bases at J, with 20 bases between the two ends. CDR1 is KGHDR, CDR2 SFDVKD, per germline. The CDR3 region is CATSDSGLGKVMTQYF. The CDR3 DNA reads as TGTGCCACCAGTGATTCTGGACTGGGAAAGGTCATGACGCAGTATTTT.

This rearrangement joins TRBV11-2 to TRBJ1-3; D is undetermined. CDR1 SGHAT and CDR2 FQNNGV come from the germline V gene. The CDR3 consists of 15 residues. V was trimmed by 0 bases and J by 0 bases, leaving 6 bases between them. The CDR3 DNA reads TGTGCCAGCAGCTTAGATCGGGGCTCTGGAAACACCATATATTTT. Its protein product is CASSLDRGSGNTIYF.